This TCR beta chain was obtained from a study of shared clonotypes between healthy human individuals. Sequencing was performed with immunoSEQ multiplex PCR; in TCRdb, only in-frame clones are kept and a portion is missing. The sample holds around 700,000 clones, around 72% seen once. All donors were healthy HIV-negative adults lacking recent acute infections or vaccinations. The receptor was derived from a woman aged 25-40 years in good health. Sequencing was done on a sample of memory CD4+ T cells sorted from blood. Subset specified: CD45RA-negative fraction.

The CDR3 nucleotides are TGTGCCAGCACCGGAGGGGACAGGGGATCGCACGAGCAGTACTTC. Amino acid sequence: CASTGGDRGSHEQYF. The V and J genes are TRBV25-1 and TRBJ2-7, with TRBD1 matching 10 bases. V dropped 7 bases and J dropped 5; count of bases not matched to a gene: 11. The germline V gene has CDR1 MGHDK and CDR2 SYGVNS. This CDR3 is 15 amino acids long.